Below are 16 T cell receptor beta chains sequenced from a single sample in a study of regulatory T cells in long-lasting Graves disease. Sequencing libraries for TCR beta were prepared with iRepertoire HTBI primers and Arm-PCR of CDR3 regions. TCRdb analysed the multiplex PCR reads with MiXCR anew, one entry per CDR3 protein. Of hundreds of thousands of distinct CDR3 sequences listed, around 17% are singletons. The time point: newly diagnosed GD, antithyroid drugs for less than 3 months. TCR sequences were obtained from RNA taken from PBMCs. These sequences were also reported in another study, on T cells in Graves' hyperthyroidism and ophthalmopathy.

This material consisted of peripheral blood mononuclear cells (PBMCs), taken at new diagnosis, from a patient treated with antithyroid drugs. These receptors were collected from a woman between 25 and 40 years old with Graves disease.

Many counts were recorded for this clonotype. The J gene is TRBJ2-5, the V gene TRBV10-3; D unclear. The CDR3 covers 14 residues. The V end lost 0 bases, the J end lost 7 bases, and 12 bases lay between the germline ends. Germline values: CDR1 ENHRY, CDR2 SYGVKD. CDR3 in DNA: TGTGCCATCAGTGAGTCCGAACCATCGGGGACCCAGTACTTC. Translating it yields CAISESEPSGTQYF.

This clonotype appeared many times. The chain is built from TRBV29-1 and TRBJ2-1; 8 bases line up with TRBD1. Looked up from germline, CDR1 is SQVTM and CDR2 is ANQGSEA. The J segment lost 4 bases and the V segment lost 3 bases, leaving 14 bases of the junction unmatched. This CDR3 is built from 17 residues. The CDR3, as DNA: TGCAGCGTTGAGGGGACAGGAGGGCTTTCTATATACAATGAGCAGTTCTTC. Its protein is CSVEGTGGLSIYNEQFF.

This clonotype was detected a few times. The chain carries TRBV12-5 and TRBJ2-2; TRBD1 matches at 9 bases. The V gene's germline CDR1 is LGHNT and CDR2 FRNRAP. The CDR3 contains 15 residues. V was pared by 6 bases and J by 5 bases, with 7 bases of the junction left unmatched. For the CDR3, the DNA is TGTGCTAGTGGCCCACAGGGGGCGCGTACCGGGGAGCTGTTTTTT. As protein: CASGPQGARTGELFF.

This clonotype was recorded many times. The V call is TRBV28, the J call TRBJ1-2; TRBD1 agrees at 8 bases. V was clipped by 3 bases and J by 8 bases; unmatched bases: 14. Germline V lookup: CDR1 MDHEN, CDR2 SYDVKM. The length of the CDR3 is 16 residues. The CDR3 nucleotides read TGTGCCAGCAGTTTTTCTGGAGGGGACAGGCGACGGGGCTACACCTTC. Translated, it gives CASSFSGGDRRRGYTF.

This chain joins TRBV4-1 and TRBJ2-7; 9 bases align to TRBD1. Germline CDR1 is MGHRA and CDR2 is YSYEKL. V shed 4 bases, J shed 9 bases, and the junction held 16 bases outside the gene matches. CDR3 size: 16 residues. The chain's CDR3 is CASSLNWTGEAKGQYF. The DNA for the CDR3 is TGCGCCAGCAGCCTGAACTGGACAGGGGAGGCCAAGGGGCAGTACTTC.

This clonotype was found a few times. The V call is TRBV7-2, the J call TRBJ1-2; D is possibly TRBD1 (5 bases). The CDR3 consists of 15 residues. The germline V gene has CDR1 SGHTA and CDR2 FQGNSA. Trimming took 3 bases from V and 3 from J, leaving 14 bases between them. The DNA of the CDR3 is TGTGCCAGCAGCTTGAAGTTGGGGCCCGACTATGGCTACACCTTC. Translating gives CASSLKLGPDYGYTF.

This clonotype appeared a few times. The rearrangement joins TRBV7-9 to TRBJ2-3, with 10 nucleotides matching TRBD2. Trimming took 3 bases from V and 0 from J; bases not matched to a gene: 21. CDR1 is SEHNR and CDR2 is FQNEAQ in the germline V gene (reference sequence). This CDR3 contains 22 residues. The CDR3 DNA reads TGTGCCAGCAGCTTGCTATTAAGGTCTCGGAGCGGGAGGGCTCCAAGCACAGATACGCAGTATTTT. This translates into CASSLLLRSRSGRAPSTDTQYF. Combining the CDR3 with reference TRBV7-9 and TRBJ2-3 gives the whole variable domain DTGVSQNPRHKITKRGQNVTFRCDPISEHNRLYWYRQTLGQGPEFLTYFQNEAQLEKSRLLSDRFSAERPKGSFSTLEIQRTEQGDSAMYLCASSLLLRSRSGRAPSTDTQYFGPGTRLTVL.

In its sample, this clonotype was seen many times. The chain couples TRBV11-3 to TRBJ2-3, with D perhaps TRBD2 (5 bases). Germline V gene data show CDR1 as SGHNT and CDR2 as YENEEA. CDR3 length: 14 amino acids. Trimming shortened V by 5 bases and J by 6 bases, and 15 bases separated the two germline ends. The CDR3 sequence is CASSPRFGEDTQYF. CDR3 coding DNA: TGTGCCAGCAGCCCCAGGTTCGGGGAGGATACGCAGTATTTT.

Points on this clonotype: Sequence at one end of the junction differs from germline and may be a read error. The chain links TRBV5-1 to TRBJ2-1; 7 nucleotides line up with TRBD2. The CDR3 consists of 15 residues. Germline V gene lookup returns CDR1 SGHRS and CDR2 YFSETQ. This CDR3 is CASRLGLAVYNEQFF. CDR3 nucleotide sequence: TGCGCCAGCAGATTGGGGCTAGCGGTTTACAATGAGCAGTTCTTC.

This clonotype was observed at least ten times. This rearrangement joins TRBV6-1 to TRBJ2-5; TRBD2 is a possible D gene (5 bases). Trimming took 6 bases from V and 5 from J, leaving 19 bases between them. This CDR3 is built from 15 residues. From germline, CDR1 is MNHNS and CDR2 SASEGT. The CDR3: CASSRPGFEGETQYF. DNA for the CDR3: TGTGCCAGCAGCCGTCCTGGATTTGAGGGTGAGACCCAGTACTTC.

This clonotype was recorded many times. The V call is TRBV19, the J call TRBJ1-1; D ambiguous. Trimming took 6 bases from V and 0 from J, leaving 11 bases between them. CDR1 and CDR2 (germline): LNHDA, SQIVND (reference sequence). This CDR3 region has 14 residues. The CDR3 spells CASRGDGLNTEAFF. Written as DNA, the CDR3 is TGTGCCAGTAGGGGAGACGGTTTGAACACTGAAGCTTTCTTT. Complete variable domain (other parts from reference TRBV19 and TRBJ1-1): DGGITQSPKYLFRKEGQNVTLSCEQNLNHDAMYWYRQDPGQGLRLIYYSQIVNDFQKGDIAEGYSVSREKKESFPLTVTSAQKNPTAFYLCASRGDGLNTEAFFGQGTRLTVV.

For this clonotype: The CDR3 carries no conserved terminal phenylalanine or tryptophan, so it likely arises from a read error. V is TRBV9 and J is TRBJ1-6, with D perhaps matching TRBD1 (5 bases). Trimming stripped 2 bases from V and 5 bases from J, with 11 bases between. Per germline, CDR1 SGDLS and CDR2 YYNGEE. This CDR3 is built from 15 residues. CDR3 protein: CASSVLGDHNSPLHG. The DNA for the CDR3 is TGTGCCAGCAGCGTGCTTGGGGACCATAATTCACCCCTCCACGGG.

This clonotype occurred a few times. The V call is TRBV4-1, the J call TRBJ2-3; D gene uncertain. Germline values: CDR1 MGHRA, CDR2 YSYEKL. The CDR3 contains 14 residues. Trimming left V 4 bases short and J 6 bases short, with 14 bases between. This CDR3 is CASSLFVETDTQYF. As DNA, the CDR3 is TGCGCCAGCAGCCTTTTCGTAGAGACGGATACGCAGTATTTT.

This clonotype showed up many times. CDR3 bases: TGTGCCAGCAGCTTAGCGTGGGGACAAGGATACAATGAGCAGTTCTTC. Translation: CASSLAWGQGYNEQFF. The chain uses TRBV7-6 and TRBJ2-1; TRBD1 might be the D (6 bases). The germline gives CDR1 SGHVS, CDR2 FNYEAQ. V lost 0 bases and J 4 bases, leaving 13 bases between the germline ends. This CDR3 has 16 amino acids.

This clonotype occurred a few times. The chain uses TRBV5-1 and TRBJ1-4, with TRBD1 as a possible D gene (5 bases). This CDR3 has 16 residues. The germline V gene encodes CDR1 SGHRS and CDR2 YFSETQ. V gave up 5 bases and J gave up 3 bases, with 17 bases separating them. CDR3 nucleotides: TGCGCCAGCAGATACGGGGACGGGGTTCCTAATGAAAAACTGTTTTTT. Protein: CASRYGDGVPNEKLFF.

The chain joins TRBV6-5 to TRBJ1-2, with no clear D. The CDR3 consists of 16 residues. The V gene's germline CDR1 is MNHEY and CDR2 SVGAGI. V gave up 0 bases and J gave up 3 bases, with 14 bases separating them. Written as DNA, the CDR3 is TGTGCCAGCAGTTACTCTGCGGCGTCGTTTGACTATGGCTACACCTTC. It yields the protein CASSYSAASFDYGYTF.